Included here is one T cell receptor beta chain sequence, with context. TCRdb keeps only in-frame clones here, not all; method: immunoSEQ multiplex PCR. This repertoire shows approximately 260,000 clones, 82% found once; its top ten account for approximately 5%. The record originates from a study of blood T cell repertoires in COVID-19. Study overall: The United States, Italy and Spain were the sources of the acute and convalescent COVID-19 samples.

The germline CDR1 and CDR2 sequences are LGHDT and YNNKEL (reference sequence). The CDR3 totals 15 residues. Unmatched junction bases numbered 7, after V lost 4 bases and J lost 5 bases. This chain uses TRBV3-1 (or the pseudogene TRBV3-2) with TRBJ2-2; 7 nucleotides line up with TRBD1. Sequenced sample: peripheral blood. This receptor was identified in a woman aged 80 or over with active or convalescent COVID-19. In nucleotides, the CDR3 is TGTGCCAGCAGCCCAATATCGACAGGGACCGGGGAGCTGTTTTTT. Its protein product is CASSPISTGTGELFF.